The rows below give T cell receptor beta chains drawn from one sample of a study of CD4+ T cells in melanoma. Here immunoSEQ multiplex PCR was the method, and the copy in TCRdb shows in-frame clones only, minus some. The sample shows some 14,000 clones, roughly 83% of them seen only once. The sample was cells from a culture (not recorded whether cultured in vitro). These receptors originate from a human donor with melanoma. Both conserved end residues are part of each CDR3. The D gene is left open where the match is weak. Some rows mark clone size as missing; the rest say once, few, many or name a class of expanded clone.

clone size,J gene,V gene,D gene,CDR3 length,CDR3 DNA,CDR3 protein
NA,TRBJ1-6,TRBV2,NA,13,TGTGCCAGCAGGGCCGAGATCTATTCACCCCTCCACTTT,CASRAEIYSPLHF
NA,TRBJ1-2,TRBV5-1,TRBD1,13,TGTGCCAGCAGCTCATCAGGGGGCCAGCGGTACACCTTC,CASSSSGGQRYTF
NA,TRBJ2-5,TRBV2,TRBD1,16,TGTGCCAGCAGTGCGGGACAGGGGAAGGGGGCCGGGACCCAGTACTTC,CASSAGQGKGAGTQYF
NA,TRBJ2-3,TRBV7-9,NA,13,TGTGCCAGCAGCTTAGGGGTTACGGTTACGCAGTATTTT,CASSLGVTVTQYF
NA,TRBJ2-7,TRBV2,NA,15,TGTGCCAGCAGGAAGGGACAACGGCAGACAGCCGAGCAGTACTTC,CASRKGQRQTAEQYF
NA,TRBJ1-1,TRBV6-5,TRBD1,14,TGTGCCAGCAGTTTCGACAGGGGGAACACTGAAGCTTTCTTT,CASSFDRGNTEAFF
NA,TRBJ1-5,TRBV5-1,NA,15,TGCGCCAGCAGCTTGGTCTCCGGTAGCAATCAGCCCCAGCATTTT,CASSLVSGSNQPQHF
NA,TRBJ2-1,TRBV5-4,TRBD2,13,TGTGCCAGCATCTCAGCGGGGGTGGATGAGCAGTTCTTC,CASISAGVDEQFF
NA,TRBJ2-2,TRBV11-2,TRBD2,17,TGTGCCAGCAGCCCCCGACTAGCGGGGGCCTTCACCGGGGAGCTGTTTTTT,CASSPRLAGAFTGELFF
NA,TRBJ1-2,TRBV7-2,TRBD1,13,TGTGCCAGCAGCTCGGGACAGAACTATGGCTACACCTTC,CASSSGQNYGYTF
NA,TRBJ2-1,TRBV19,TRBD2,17,TGTGCCAGTAATCGAGCGGGGGCCGGGAGCTCCTACAATGAGCAGTTCTTC,CASNRAGAGSSYNEQFF
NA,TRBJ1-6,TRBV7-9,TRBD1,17,TGTGCCAGCAGCTCTTCTAACAGGGGTTCCTATAATTCACCCCTCCACTTT,CASSSSNRGSYNSPLHF
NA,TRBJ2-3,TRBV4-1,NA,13,TGCGCCAGCAGCCAAGACCCCGCCCCTACGCAGTATTTT,CASSQDPAPTQYF
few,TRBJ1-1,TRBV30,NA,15,TGTGCCTGGGGCCGCGGAGGGGGGATTGGCACTGAAGCTTTCTTT,CAWGRGGGIGTEAFF